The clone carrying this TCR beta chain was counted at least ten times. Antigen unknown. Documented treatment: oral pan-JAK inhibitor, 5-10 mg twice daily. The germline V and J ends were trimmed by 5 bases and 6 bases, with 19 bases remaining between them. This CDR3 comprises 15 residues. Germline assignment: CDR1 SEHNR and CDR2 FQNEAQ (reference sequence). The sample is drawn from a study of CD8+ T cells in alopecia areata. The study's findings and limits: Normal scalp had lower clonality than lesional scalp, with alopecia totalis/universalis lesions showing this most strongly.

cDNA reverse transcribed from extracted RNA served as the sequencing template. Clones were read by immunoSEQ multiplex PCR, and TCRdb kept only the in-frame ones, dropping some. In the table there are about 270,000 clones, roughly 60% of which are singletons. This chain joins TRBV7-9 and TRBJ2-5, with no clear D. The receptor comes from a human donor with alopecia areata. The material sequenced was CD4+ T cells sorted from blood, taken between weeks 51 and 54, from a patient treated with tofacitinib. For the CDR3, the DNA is TGTGCCAGCAGCCCAAAGGCCAGGATCGGACAGACCCAGTACTTC. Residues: CASSPKARIGQTQYF.